Listed here is a single TCR beta chain. The antigen it recognizes is unknown. Within one base of it there is no much larger clone, and no base qualities were kept. The sample belongs to a study of T cell responses to AZD1222 COVID-19 vaccine (dated by TCRdb to the early 2020s). For context, the study as a whole: TCR sequencing covered some 240 trial participants: nearly 210 given two doses of AZD1222 and 26 given two doses of MenACWY control vaccine. Trial participants were enrolled by age into 18-55, 56-69 and 70-plus year subgroups, with roughly 150, 30 and 60 TCR-sequenced participants respectively. The paper's findings and limits, for the study overall: Conclusions about previously exposed vaccinees are limited because only six or seven AZD1222 recipients were SARS-CoV-2 seropositive at baseline. In the small 56-69-year group, the increase in depth fell short of significance, most likely because of low power. Because no samples from the day 14 peak response were available, repertoires could be characterized only after the peak T cell response. Nearly half of unique spike-specific TCRs reportedly recognized epitopes outside regions mutated in the B.1.351 and B.1.1.7 variants. Participants were mostly white British, with more females than males. The authors suggested clonal diversity may have been underestimated. CD4 TCRs associated with the vaccine covered the entire spike protein, and the dominant responses were in regions 160-218 and 743-854. Spike-specific TCR breadth and depth rose significantly after two AZD1222 doses compared with day 0 and with MenACWY recipients.

The cysteine opens and the phenylalanine closes a CDR3 of 17 amino acids. Of the read, only the CDR3 DNA is kept; its 51 bases are in frame from base 1. What the time point label conveys for this sample: about 28 days (+/-7) after the second vaccine dose. AZD1222 recipients with second doses at about 4 weeks or about 12 weeks were pooled, because spike-specific TCR depth and breadth did not differ between schedules. Samples from vaccinated people were obtained from the UK trials COV001 and COV002, which included a single-blind randomized controlled phase 2/3 trial of AZD1222 (ChAdOx1 nCoV-19) in healthy adults. For TCRbeta chain sequencing, PBMC samples were collected from trial participants at day 0 and at day 28 after the second dose. The CDR3 regions of human TCRbeta chains were analyzed by immunosequencing. Per the original workflow: TCRs in the repertoires were compared against a reference library of SARS-CoV-2-specific TCRs that had been generated with the MIRA antigen-specificity platform. Breadth was defined as the fraction of unique TCRs that were SARS-CoV-2-associated, and depth was defined as the fraction of total T cells that were SARS-CoV-2-associated. Using the MIRA data, each spike-specific TCR was mapped to the spike region that the TCR reacts to and placed in a CD4 or CD8 class. Log10-transformed breadth and depth values were compared by one-way ANOVA with Sidak's multiple comparisons tests. TCRdb took over this immuneACCESS table, retaining in-frame rearrangements with V and J assigned. Such tables are incomplete; in checked studies, under half of the missing clones stem from an unresolved V gene, and the remainder is unexplained. That table is the source of V, J and clone size, and D and trimming were worked out from the DNA. Present in this sample are 130,000 or so clones, about nine tenths of which were seen just once. The ten largest clones take up approximately 1.1% of the sample.

The specimen comprised peripheral blood, sampled 28 days after the second AZD1222 dose. The sequence was collected from an adult who received the AZD1222 COVID-19 vaccine. In this chain, TRBV21-1 is recombined with TRBJ2-5; TRBD1 reflects the table's D call only, with no check against the DNA. TRBV21-1 is flagged as a pseudogene. In nucleotide form, the sequence is TGTGCCCCCTCTCGACCCTGGGACAGGGGACCGCAAGAGACCCAGTACTTC. Its protein reads: CAPSRPWDRGPQETQYF.